This TCR beta chain appears in the sequencing data of a study of metastatic and nonmetastatic thyroid tumors. At the level of the study: Malignant thyroid and benign thyroid patients provided blood and tumor or nodule tissue whose repertoires were compared. Regarding the study as a whole: Compared with benign nodules, malignant thyroid tumors were reported to have significantly higher TCR beta diversity in both blood and tumor.

The table lists this clone with many counts. The antigen is not known. CDR1 KGHSH and CDR2 LQKENI come from the germline V gene. Trimming at V came to 4 bases and at J to 2 bases, leaving 3 bases not matched to a gene. The CDR3 sequence is 14 residues long. Study processing details: CDR3 differences across clinicopathological groups were used to build a distant-metastasis classifier for papillary thyroid cancer. MiXCR reprocessed the PCR reads for TCRdb. Here the V and J calls rest on TCRdb's processing, not on the authors' analysis. Counted here are about 92,000 clones, 15% occurring once; the ten biggest clones make up roughly 3.9%. There were no patients who had received any treatment before thyroid surgery.

The sequencing input was blood. The TCR was taken from a female donor with papillary thyroid cancer or a benign thyroid nodule (not recorded which). Some clones in this sample may be carry-over from other donors' samples. The J gene is TRBJ2-7, the V gene TRBV18, with 9 bases matching TRBD2. CDR3 amino acids: CASSLAGETYEQYF. CDR3 coding DNA: TGTGCCAGCTCACTAGCGGGGGAGACCTACGAGCAGTACTTC.